The clone carrying this T cell receptor (beta chain) appeared a single time. What it binds is unknown. This record belongs to a study of T cell responses to AZD1222 COVID-19 vaccine. This CDR3 has 14 amino acids. Trimming removed 6 bases at V and 4 bases at J, with 15 bases between. Germline V lookup: CDR1 MDHEN, CDR2 SYDVKM. Study findings and constraints: Vaccination with two AZD1222 doses was followed by a rise in Spike-specific TCR breadth and depth.

Sequencing used immunoSEQ multiplex PCR; TCRdb keeps in-frame clones, though not all of them. The sample shows 100,000 to 150,000 clones, around 92% of them seen only once. The chain uses TRBV28 and TRBJ2-5; tentatively, D is TRBD1 (7 bases). The clonotype comes from an adult in good health. This material consisted of peripheral blood, taken on day 0 of AZD1222 vaccination. The CDR3 loop reads CASRNPQGGETQYF. CDR3 bases: TGTGCCAGCAGAAATCCGCAGGGGGGAGAGACCCAGTACTTC.